This T cell receptor (beta chain) is drawn from a study of cytomegalovirus exposure and HLA in healthy donors. Study background: The 130 or so validation repertoires, a later analysis reported, used the same platform as the roughly 700 repertoires from the first cohort. Study-wide points: Among TCR sequences, most were rare, though some public TCRs appeared in many donors. Specific recognition of CMV antigens was confirmed in vitro for three chains (all CMV-associated). First-cohort TCR clusters tended to co-occur in the approximately 110 validation repertoires, a later analysis found.

Profiling relied on immunoSEQ multiplex PCR, and the TCRdb table lists in-frame clones only, not all of them. The sample includes 150,000 or so clones, 89% of them seen just once. Germline loops: CDR1 MDHEN, CDR2 SYDVKM. The CDR3 spans 17 residues. Trimming took 7 bases from V and 7 from J; bases not matched to a gene: 11. As regards this clone: What it recognizes is unknown.

The clonotype originates from a woman younger than 30 in good health and CMV-seropositive. V is TRBV28 and J is TRBJ2-1; 15 bases agree with TRBD2. The sample comprised PBMCs. CDR3 coding DNA: TGTGCCAGCAATCTGGGACTAGCGGGGGGATTTCGAAATGAGCAGTTCTTC. Encoded protein: CASNLGLAGGFRNEQFF. The complete variable domain, with remaining parts taken from reference TRBV28 and TRBJ2-1, reads DVKVTQSSRYLVKRTGEKVFLECVQDMDHENMFWYRQDPGLGLRLIYFSYDVKMKEKGDIPEGYSVSREKKERFSLILESASTNQTSMYLCASNLGLAGGFRNEQFFGPGTRLTVL.